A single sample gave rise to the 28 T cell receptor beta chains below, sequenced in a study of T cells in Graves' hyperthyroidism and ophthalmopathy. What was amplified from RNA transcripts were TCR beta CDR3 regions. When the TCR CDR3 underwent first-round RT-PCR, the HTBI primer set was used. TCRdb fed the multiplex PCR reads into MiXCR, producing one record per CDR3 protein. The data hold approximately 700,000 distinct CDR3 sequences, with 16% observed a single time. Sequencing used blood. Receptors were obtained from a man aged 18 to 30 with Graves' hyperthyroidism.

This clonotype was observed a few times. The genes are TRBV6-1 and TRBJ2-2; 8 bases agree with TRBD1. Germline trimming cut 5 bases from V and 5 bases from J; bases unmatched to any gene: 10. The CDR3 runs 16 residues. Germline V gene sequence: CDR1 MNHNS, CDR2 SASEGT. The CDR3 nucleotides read TGTGCCAGCAGTTCCCCGGGACAGGCCGAAACCGGGGAGCTGTTTTTT. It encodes CASSSPGQAETGELFF.

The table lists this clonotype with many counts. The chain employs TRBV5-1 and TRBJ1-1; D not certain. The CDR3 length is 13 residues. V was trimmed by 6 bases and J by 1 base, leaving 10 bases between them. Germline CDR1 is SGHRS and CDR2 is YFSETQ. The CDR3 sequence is CASTGLGNTEAFF. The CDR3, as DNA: TGCGCCAGCACGGGGTTGGGGAACACTGAAGCTTTCTTT.

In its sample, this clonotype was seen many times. The CDR3: CSARLPPQGHEQYF. As DNA, the CDR3 is TGCAGTGCTAGGCTCCCCCCGCAGGGCCACGAGCAGTACTTC. The J gene is TRBJ2-7, the V gene TRBV20-1; a possible D gene is TRBD1 (5 bases). V lost 3 bases, J lost 5 bases, and 17 bases lay in between. Per the germline V gene, CDR1 is DFQATT and CDR2 is SNEGSKA (reference sequence). The CDR3 spans 14 residues.

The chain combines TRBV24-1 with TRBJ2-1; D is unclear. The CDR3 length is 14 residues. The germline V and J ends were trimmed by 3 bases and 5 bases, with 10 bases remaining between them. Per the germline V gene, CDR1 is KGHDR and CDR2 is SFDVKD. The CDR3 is CATSDKGPNNEQFF. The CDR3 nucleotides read TGTGCCACCAGTGATAAAGGGCCCAACAATGAGCAGTTCTTC.

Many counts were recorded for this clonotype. The CDR3 loop reads CASSSLAGAPQYF. The CDR3 coding sequence is TGTGCCAGCAGTTCCCTAGCGGGAGCCCCGCAGTATTTT. The chain joins TRBV27 to TRBJ2-3, with 10 nucleotides matching TRBD2. Trimming took 4 bases from V and 10 from J; bases not matched to a gene: 5. From germline, CDR1 is MNHEY and CDR2 SMNVEV (reference sequence). The CDR3 extends over 13 amino acids.

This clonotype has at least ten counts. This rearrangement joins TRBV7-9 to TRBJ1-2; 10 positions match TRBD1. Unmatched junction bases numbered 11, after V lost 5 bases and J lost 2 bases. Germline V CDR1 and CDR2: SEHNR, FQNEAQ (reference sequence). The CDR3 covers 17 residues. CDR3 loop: CASSPQGTGALNYGYTF. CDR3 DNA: TGTGCCAGCAGCCCGCAAGGGACAGGGGCACTCAACTATGGCTACACCTTC.

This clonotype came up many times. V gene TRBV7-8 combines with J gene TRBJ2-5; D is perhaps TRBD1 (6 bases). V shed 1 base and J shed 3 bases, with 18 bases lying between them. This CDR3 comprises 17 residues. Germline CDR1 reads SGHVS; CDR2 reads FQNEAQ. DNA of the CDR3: TGTGCCAGCAGCTTAGGGCCCTGGGACAAGGGGAAAGAGACCCAGTACTTC. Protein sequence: CASSLGPWDKGKETQYF.

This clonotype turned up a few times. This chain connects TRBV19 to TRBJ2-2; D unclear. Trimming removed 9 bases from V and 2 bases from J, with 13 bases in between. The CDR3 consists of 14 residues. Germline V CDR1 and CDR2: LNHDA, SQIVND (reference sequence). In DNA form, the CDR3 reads TGTGCCAGCAGACTGGCGTATAACACCGGGGAGCTGTTTTTT. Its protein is CASRLAYNTGELFF.

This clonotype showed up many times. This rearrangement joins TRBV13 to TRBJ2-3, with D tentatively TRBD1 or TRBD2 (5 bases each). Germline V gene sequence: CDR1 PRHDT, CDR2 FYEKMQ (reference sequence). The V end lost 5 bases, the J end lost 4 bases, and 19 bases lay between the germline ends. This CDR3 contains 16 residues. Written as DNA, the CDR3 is TGTGCCAGCAGCCCATCGGGGCGACACCGATCAGATACGCAGTATTTT. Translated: CASSPSGRHRSDTQYF.

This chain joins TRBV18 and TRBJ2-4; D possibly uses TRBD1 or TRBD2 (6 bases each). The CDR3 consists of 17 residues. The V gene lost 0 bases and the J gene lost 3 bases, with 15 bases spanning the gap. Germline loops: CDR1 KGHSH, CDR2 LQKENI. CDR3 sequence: CASSPPRPGGGKNIQYF. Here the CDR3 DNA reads TGTGCCAGCTCACCACCCAGACCCGGAGGGGGCAAAAACATTCAGTACTTC.

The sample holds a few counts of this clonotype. CDR3 loop: CASSPMGKADTQYF. CDR3 nucleotides: TGCGCCAGCAGCCCCATGGGGAAGGCAGATACGCAGTATTTT. The chain is built from TRBV4-1 and TRBJ2-3; D remains ambiguous. Trimming cost V 4 bases and J 4 bases, with 12 bases left between them. CDR3 length: 14 residues. Germline loops: CDR1 MGHRA, CDR2 YSYEKL.

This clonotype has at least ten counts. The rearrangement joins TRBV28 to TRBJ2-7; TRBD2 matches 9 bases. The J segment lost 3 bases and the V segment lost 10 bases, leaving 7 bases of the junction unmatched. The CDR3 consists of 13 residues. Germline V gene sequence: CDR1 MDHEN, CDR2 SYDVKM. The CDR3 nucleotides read TGTGCCATCTCGACTAGCGGAGGCTACGAGCAGTACTTC. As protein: CAISTSGGYEQYF.

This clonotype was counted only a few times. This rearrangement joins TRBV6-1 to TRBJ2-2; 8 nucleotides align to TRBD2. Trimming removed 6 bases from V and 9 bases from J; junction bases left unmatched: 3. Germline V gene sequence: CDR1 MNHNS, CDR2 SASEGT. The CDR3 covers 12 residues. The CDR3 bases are TGTGCCAGCAGCAGTAGCGGGAGGGAGCTGTTTTTT. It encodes CASSSSGRELFF.

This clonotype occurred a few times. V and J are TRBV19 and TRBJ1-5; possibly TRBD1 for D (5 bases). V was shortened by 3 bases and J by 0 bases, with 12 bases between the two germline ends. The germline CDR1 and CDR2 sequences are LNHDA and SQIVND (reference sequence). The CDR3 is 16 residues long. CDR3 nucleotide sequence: TGTGCCAGTAGTATCCCCCGCAGGGCTAGCAATCAGCCCCAGCATTTT. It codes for CASSIPRRASNQPQHF.

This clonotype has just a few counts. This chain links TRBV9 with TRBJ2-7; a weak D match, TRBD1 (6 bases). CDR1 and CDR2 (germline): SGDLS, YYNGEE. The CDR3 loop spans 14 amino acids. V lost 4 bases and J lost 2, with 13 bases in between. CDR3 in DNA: TGTGCCAGCAGCACCGGACAGCGGCCCTACGAGCAGTACTTC. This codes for CASSTGQRPYEQYF.

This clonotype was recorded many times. The CDR3 loop is CASSLEPYRGPYNEQFF. The DNA for the CDR3 is TGTGCCAGCAGCTTAGAACCTTACAGGGGGCCCTACAATGAGCAGTTCTTC. The chain employs TRBV11-2 and TRBJ2-1; TRBD1 agrees at 9 bases. The V gene's germline CDR1 is SGHAT and CDR2 FQNNGV. J lost 2 bases, V lost 0 bases, and 5 bases had no gene match. The CDR3 consists of 17 residues.

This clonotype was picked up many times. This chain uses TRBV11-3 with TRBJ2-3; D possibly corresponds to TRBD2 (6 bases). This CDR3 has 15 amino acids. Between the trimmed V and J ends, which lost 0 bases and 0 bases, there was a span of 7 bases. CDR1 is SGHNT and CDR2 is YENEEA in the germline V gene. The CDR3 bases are TGTGCCAGCAGCTTAGACGGGGGTAGCACAGATACGCAGTATTTT. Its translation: CASSLDGGSTDTQYF. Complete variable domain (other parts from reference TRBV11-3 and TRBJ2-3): EAGVVQSPRYKIIEKKQPVAFWCNPISGHNTLYWYLQNLGQGPELLIRYENEEAVDDSQLPKDRFSAERLKGVDSTLKIQPAELGDSAVYLCASSLDGGSTDTQYFGPGTRLTVL.

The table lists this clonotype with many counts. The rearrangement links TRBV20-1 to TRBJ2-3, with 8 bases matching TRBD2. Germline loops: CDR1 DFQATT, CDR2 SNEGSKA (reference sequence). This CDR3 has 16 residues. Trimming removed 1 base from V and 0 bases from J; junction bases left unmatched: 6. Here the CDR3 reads CSARAPGLGSTDTQYF. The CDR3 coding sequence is TGCAGTGCTAGAGCCCCGGGACTAGGTAGCACAGATACGCAGTATTTT.

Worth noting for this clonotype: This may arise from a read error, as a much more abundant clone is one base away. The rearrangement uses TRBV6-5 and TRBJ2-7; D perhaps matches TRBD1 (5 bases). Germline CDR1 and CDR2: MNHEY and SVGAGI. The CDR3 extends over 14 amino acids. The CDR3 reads CASNYSDNSYEQYF. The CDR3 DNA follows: TGTGCCAGCAATTACTCGGACAACTCCTACGAGCAGTACTTC.

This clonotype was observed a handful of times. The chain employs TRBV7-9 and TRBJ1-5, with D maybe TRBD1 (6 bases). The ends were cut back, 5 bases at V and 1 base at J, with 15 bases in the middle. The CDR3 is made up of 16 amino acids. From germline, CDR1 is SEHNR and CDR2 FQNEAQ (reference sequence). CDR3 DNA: TGTGCCAGCAGCCCACTGGAGGGGGGGAGCAATCAGCCCCAGCATTTT. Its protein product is CASSPLEGGSNQPQHF. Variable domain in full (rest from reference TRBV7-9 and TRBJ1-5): DTGVSQNPRHKITKRGQNVTFRCDPISEHNRLYWYRQTLGQGPEFLTYFQNEAQLEKSRLLSDRFSAERPKGSFSTLEIQRTEQGDSAMYLCASSPLEGGSNQPQHFGDGTRLSIL.

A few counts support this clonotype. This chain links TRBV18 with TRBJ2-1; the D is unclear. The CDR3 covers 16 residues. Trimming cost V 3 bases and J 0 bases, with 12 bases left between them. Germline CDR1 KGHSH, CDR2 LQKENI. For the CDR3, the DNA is TGTGCCAGCTCACCGGGCGGCTCCAGCTCCTACAATGAGCAGTTCTTC. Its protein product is CASSPGGSSSYNEQFF.

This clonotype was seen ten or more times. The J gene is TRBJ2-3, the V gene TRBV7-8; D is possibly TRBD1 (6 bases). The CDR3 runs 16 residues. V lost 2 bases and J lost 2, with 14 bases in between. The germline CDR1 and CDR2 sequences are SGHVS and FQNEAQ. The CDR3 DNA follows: TGTGCCAGCAGCTTAACAGAGGACAGCTTCACAGATACGCAGTATTTT. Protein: CASSLTEDSFTDTQYF.

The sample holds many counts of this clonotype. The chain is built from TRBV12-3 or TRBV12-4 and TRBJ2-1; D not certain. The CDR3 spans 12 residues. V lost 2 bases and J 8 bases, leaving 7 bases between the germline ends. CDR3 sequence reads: CASSLSDYEQFF. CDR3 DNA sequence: TGTGCCAGCAGTTTATCTGACTATGAGCAGTTCTTC.

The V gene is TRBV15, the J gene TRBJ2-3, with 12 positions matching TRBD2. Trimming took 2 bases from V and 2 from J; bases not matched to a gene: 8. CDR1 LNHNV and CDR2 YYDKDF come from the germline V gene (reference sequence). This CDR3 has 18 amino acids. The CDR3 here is CATSRKGLAGRPTDTQYF. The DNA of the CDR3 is TGTGCCACCAGCAGAAAAGGACTAGCGGGAAGACCCACAGATACGCAGTATTTT.

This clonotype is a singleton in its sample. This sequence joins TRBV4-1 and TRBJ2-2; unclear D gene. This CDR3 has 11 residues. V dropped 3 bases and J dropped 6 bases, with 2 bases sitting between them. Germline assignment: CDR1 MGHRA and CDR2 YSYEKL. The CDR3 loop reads CASSHPGELFF. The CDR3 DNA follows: TGCGCCAGCAGCCACCCCGGGGAGCTGTTTTTT.

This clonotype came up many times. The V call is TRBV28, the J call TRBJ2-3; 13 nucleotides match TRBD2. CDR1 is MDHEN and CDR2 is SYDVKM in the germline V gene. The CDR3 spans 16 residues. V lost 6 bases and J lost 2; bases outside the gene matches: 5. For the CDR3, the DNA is TGTGCCAGCAGCTGGACTAGCGGGAGCTCCACAGATACGCAGTATTTT. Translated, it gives CASSWTSGSSTDTQYF. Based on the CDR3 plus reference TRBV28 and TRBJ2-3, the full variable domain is DVKVTQSSRYLVKRTGEKVFLECVQDMDHENMFWYRQDPGLGLRLIYFSYDVKMKEKGDIPEGYSVSREKKERFSLILESASTNQTSMYLCASSWTSGSSTDTQYFGPGTRLTVL.

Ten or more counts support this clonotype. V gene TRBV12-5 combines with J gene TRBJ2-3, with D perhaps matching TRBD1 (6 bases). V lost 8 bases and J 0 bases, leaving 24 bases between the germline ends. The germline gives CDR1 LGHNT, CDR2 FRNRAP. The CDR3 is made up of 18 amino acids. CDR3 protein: CASLAGQPVMTSTDTQYF. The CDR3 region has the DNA TGTGCTAGTTTGGCCGGACAGCCTGTTATGACTAGCACAGATACGCAGTATTTT.

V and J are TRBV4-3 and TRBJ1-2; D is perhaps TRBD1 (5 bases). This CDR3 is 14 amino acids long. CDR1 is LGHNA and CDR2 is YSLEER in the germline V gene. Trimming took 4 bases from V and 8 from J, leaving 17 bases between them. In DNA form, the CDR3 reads TGCGCCAGCAGCCGAATGGCGTGGGGGGAGGGCTACACCTTC. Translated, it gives CASSRMAWGEGYTF.